The clone carrying this T cell receptor beta chain was seen a few times. No antigen is known for it. V was shortened by 4 bases and J by 3 bases, with 11 bases between the two germline ends. CDR3 length equals 15 residues. From germline, CDR1 is KGHDR and CDR2 SFDVKD. The data were obtained in a study of CD8 T cells in ankylosing spondylitis. Whole-study results and caveats: It appeared that ankylosing spondylitis blood was characterized by a TCR beta motif of eight highly homologous variants. Matched synovial fluid from ankylosing spondylitis patients was reported to be enriched for disease-linked clones. In synovial fluid and blood from reactive arthritis, some motif variants were previously reported.

MiXCR, applied by TCRdb to the 5' RACE reads, yields one record per CDR3 protein. The sample contains about 840,000 distinct CDR3 sequences, 12% of which appear only once. What was sequenced was blood, either unsorted or a sorted T cell fraction (not recorded which). The receptor was derived from a male donor with ankylosing spondylitis. This chain joins TRBV24-1 and TRBJ2-2; no reliable D call. This CDR3 is CATSDRALYTGELFF. The CDR3 nucleotides are TGTGCCACCAGTGACCGCGCACTATACACCGGGGAGCTGTTTTTT.